The rows below give T cell receptor beta chains drawn from one sample of a study of CD4 and CD8 cells across lung adenocarcinoma regions. TCRdb reanalysed the PCR reads using MiXCR and keeps one entry per CDR3 protein. The table includes some 9,600 distinct CDR3 sequences, about 51% detected once. Sequenced sample: CD4+ T cells from the margin of a lung tumor. These receptor sequences come from a male donor with lung adenocarcinoma. The CD4 and CD8 labels of this study may be unreliable. Each CDR3 is given with its conserved first and last residue. D genes are given only for firm matches. Expanded clones are given a class, and other clones once, few, many or no size at all.

cdr3_length d_call j_call clone_size v_call cdr3_nt cdr3_aa
15 . TRBJ2-1 few TRBV6-1 TGTGCCAGCCGGCCCGGGATAAGTAGGGGCAATGAGCAGTTCTTC CASRPGISRGNEQFF
16 TRBD2 TRBJ2-1 many TRBV3-1 TGTGCCAGCAGCTCACATAGGACTAGCGGTTACAATGAGCAGTTCTTC CASSSHRTSGYNEQFF
15 . TRBJ2-3 . TRBV6-1 TGTGCCAGCTGCGAGATTAGGCCACGCGGCGATACGCAGTATTTT CASCEIRPRGDTQYF
15 . TRBJ2-5 . TRBV6-1 TGTGCCAGCAGCTTGGAGGGCAGCGACGAAGATACCCAGTACTTC CASSLEGSDEDTQYF
15 . TRBJ2-3 . TRBV6-5 TGTGCCAGCAGTTACTCTGGCAGGGACACAGATACGCAGTATTTT CASSYSGRDTDTQYF
16 TRBD2 TRBJ2-1 . TRBV11-2 TGTGCCAGCAGTGAAGGCCGACTAGCGGGTCGTAATGAGCAGTTCTTC CASSEGRLAGRNEQFF
15 . TRBJ2-4 . TRBV6-1 TGTGCCAGCACCGAGAGGGGGGCGGGCAAAAACATTCAGTACTTC CASTERGAGKNIQYF
11 . TRBJ2-3 medium-sized TRBV6-5 TGTGCCAGCAGTTACTTGGACTCTGAATATTTT CASSYLDSEYF
13 . TRBJ2-4 . TRBV6-1 TGTGCCACGGGGCTGGGAGCCAAAAATACGCAGTACTTC CATGLGAKNTQYF
17 . TRBJ2-3 once TRBV10-2 TGCGCCAGCAGTGTGGGTGGGATCAGGGAGAACACAGATACGCAGTATTTT CASSVGGIRENTDTQYF
14 . TRBJ2-5 large TRBV6-1 TGTGCCAGCAGTGACGGGGGGACAGTGGAGACCCAGTACTTC CASSDGGTVETQYF
13 TRBD1 TRBJ1-4 . TRBV6-1 TGTGCCAGCACCTCGACAGGGTCGGAAAAACTGTTTTTT CASTSTGSEKLFF
13 . TRBJ1-2 once TRBV7-2 TGTGCCAGCAGCTTAGACAGCGTCTATGGCTACACCTTC CASSLDSVYGYTF
18 . TRBJ2-1 once TRBV6-8 TGTGCCAGCAGTTACTCGATGTTTGCACATGGGGGGGCCCTTGAGCAGTTCTTC CASSYSMFAHGGALEQFF
13 TRBD1 TRBJ1-5 many TRBV28 TGTGCCAGCAGGGAGGGGGCGGGTCAGCCCCAGCATTTT CASREGAGQPQHF
15 TRBD1 TRBJ2-7 many TRBV7-8 TGTGCCAGCAGCCCCTACGCACAGGGGTCAGACAAGCAGTACTTC CASSPYAQGSDKQYF
13 . TRBJ2-4 . TRBV10-3 TGTGCCACGGGGCGTGGAGCCAAAAACATTCAGTACTTC CATGRGAKNIQYF